This passage covers 10 T cell receptor beta chains from one sample sequenced in a study of blood T cell repertoires in COVID-19. The table came from immunoSEQ multiplex PCR; TCRdb's copy has only in-frame clones and leaves some out. The sample holds around 270,000 clones, about 89% seen once. Specimen: peripheral blood. These receptors originate from a man in his thirties or forties with acute or convalescent COVID-19.

This clone was observed a few times. In the same sample, other DNA sequences code for this CDR3. V gene TRBV6-5 combines with J gene TRBJ1-3; D not resolved. From germline, CDR1 is MNHEY and CDR2 SVGAGI. The CDR3 contains 12 residues. V lost 6 bases to trimming and J lost 4 bases, with 7 bases between them. The CDR3 here is CASSTGGNTIYF. The DNA for the CDR3 is TGTGCCAGCAGCACCGGGGGAAACACCATATATTTT.

As for this clone: This sample also contains other DNA sequences that code for the same CDR3. CDR3 in amino acids: CASSQPLAGASFF. The CDR3 coding sequence is TGCGCCAGCAGCCAACCACTAGCGGGTGCATCGTTCTTC. The V call is TRBV4-1, the J call TRBJ2-1; 9 bases line up with TRBD2. Per the germline V gene, CDR1 is MGHRA and CDR2 is YSYEKL. The CDR3 consists of 13 residues. The junction had 8 bases not matched to a gene; V was cut back by 2 bases and J by 15 bases.

V and J are TRBV10-1 and TRBJ1-1; D possibly corresponds to TRBD1 (5 bases). The CDR3 sequence is 13 residues long. CDR1 WNHNN and CDR2 SYGVQD come from the germline V gene (reference sequence). The V end was cut by 5 bases, the J end by 5 bases, with 12 bases between. CDR3 amino acids: CASSSGGTTEAFF. The CDR3 nucleotides are TGCGCCAGCAGTTCCGGCGGGACTACTGAAGCTTTCTTT.

The chain joins TRBV7-9 to TRBJ2-1; the match to TRBD2 covers 7 bases. In germline, CDR1 is SEHNR, CDR2 FQNEAQ (reference sequence). The length of the CDR3 is 12 residues. J was trimmed by 10 bases and V by 6 bases; bases with no gene match: 6. CDR3 sequence reads: CASRELATEQFF. CDR3 DNA: TGTGCCAGCAGAGAACTAGCGACGGAGCAGTTCTTC.

V gene TRBV5-6 combines with J gene TRBJ1-2, with 7 nucleotides matching TRBD1. The junction had 11 bases not matched to a gene; V was cut back by 4 bases and J by 8 bases. The length of the CDR3 is 14 residues. Germline CDR1 and CDR2: SGHDT and YYEEEE. Here the CDR3 reads CASSLYTGAGGYTF. CDR3 DNA: TGTGCCAGCAGCCTTTACACAGGGGCCGGGGGCTACACCTTC. Filled out from reference TRBV5-6 and TRBJ1-2, the complete variable domain reads DAGVTQSPTHLIKTRGQQVTLRCSPKSGHDTVSWYQQALGQGPQFIFQYYEEEERQRGNFPDRFSGHQFPNYSSELNVNALLLGDSALYLCASSLYTGAGGYTFGSGTRLTVV.

The chain joins TRBV27 to TRBJ2-7; a possible D gene is TRBD1 (6 bases). The V and J ends lost 7 bases and 0 bases respectively, with 16 bases between them. CDR3 length: 15 amino acids. Germline V lookup: CDR1 MNHEY, CDR2 SMNVEV (reference sequence). This CDR3 reads CASKIRQAASYEQYF. In DNA form, the CDR3 reads TGTGCCAGCAAAATACGACAGGCCGCCTCCTACGAGCAGTACTTC.

The rearrangement links TRBV28 to TRBJ1-1; D not certain. The CDR3 spans 13 residues. The ends were cut back, 6 bases at V and 11 bases at J, with 19 bases in the middle. The germline V gene encodes CDR1 MDHEN and CDR2 SYDVKM. The CDR3 bases are TGTGCCAGCAGGACCCCTAATTCCCTAGCGGCTTTCTTT. As protein: CASRTPNSLAAFF.

This clone has a handful of counts. The chain is built from TRBV27 and TRBJ1-5; no reliable D call. V gave up 6 bases and J gave up 4 bases, with 10 bases separating them. Germline V gene data show CDR1 as MNHEY and CDR2 as SMNVEV (reference sequence). This CDR3 comprises 13 residues. The CDR3 spells CASSYSENQPQHF. The CDR3 DNA reads TGTGCCAGCAGCTATTCCGAAAATCAGCCCCAGCATTTT.

The gene calls are TRBV28 and TRBJ1-1; D remains ambiguous. V shed 5 bases and J shed 2 bases, with 9 bases lying between them. Germline V gives CDR1 MDHEN, CDR2 SYDVKM. The CDR3 covers 13 residues. The CDR3 DNA follows: TGTGCCAGCAGTGCCGGGGTCAACACTGAAGCTTTCTTT. The encoded protein is CASSAGVNTEAFF.

The rearrangement joins TRBV9 to TRBJ2-6; D remains ambiguous. The germline V gene has CDR1 SGDLS and CDR2 YYNGEE. This CDR3 comprises 14 residues. V was trimmed by 1 base and J by 1 base, leaving 3 bases between them. Here the CDR3 DNA reads TGTGCCAGCAGCGTACGTTCTGGGGCCAACGTCCTGACTTTC. Its translation: CASSVRSGANVLTF. The entire variable domain, with the rest obtained from reference TRBV9 and TRBJ2-6, is as follows: DSGVTQTPKHLITATGQRVTLRCSPRSGDLSVYWYQQSLDQGLQFLIQYYNGEERAKGNILERFSAQQFPDLHSELNLSSLELGDSALYFCASSVRSGANVLTFGAGSRLTVL.